This TCR beta chain was identified in a study of cytomegalovirus exposure and HLA in healthy donors. This clone came up a few times. Its target is not known. Findings of the study overall: Near-uniform donor sequencing depth was presumed by presence/absence analyses.

The PCR made use of 60 Vbeta and 13 Jbeta primers. Data came from immunoSEQ multiplex PCR; TCRdb stores just in-frame clones and leaves some out. The repertoire holds some 97,000 clones, with roughly 75% as singletons. V lost 8 bases and J 2 bases, leaving 12 bases between the germline ends. Germline-derived CDR1 and CDR2 are SGHTA and FQGNSA. This CDR3 has 13 residues. The sequenced material came from PBMCs. This sequence was found in a male donor in good health and CMV-seropositive. This chain links TRBV7-2 with TRBJ1-2, with a weak D call TRBD1 (5 bases). Here the CDR3 reads CASRAGENYGYTF. The CDR3 nucleotides read TGTGCCAGCCGGGCGGGGGAAAACTATGGCTACACCTTC.